This record covers a single T cell receptor beta chain. Its antigen remains unknown. This record belongs to a study of shared clonotypes between healthy human individuals. Produced via immunoSEQ multiplex PCR; TCRdb's table is partial and in-frame only. The data contain about 2 million clones, about 95% of them singletons. General study points: On the whole, naive subsets had larger estimated richness than memory subsets had. Unshared clonotypes carried lower generation probabilities than those common to all four donors.

It was CD45RO-negative cells, positively selected for CCR7, that made up naive CD8 cells, with terminally differentiated effector memory CD45RA+ cells excluded. The CDR3 runs to 14 residues. Germline assignment: CDR1 LGHNA and CDR2 YSLEER. V lost 3 bases and J 10 bases, leaving 16 bases between the germline ends. The source material was naive CD8+ T cells sorted from blood. The clonotype comes from a man aged 18 to 29 in good health. The V gene is TRBV4-3, the J gene TRBJ2-1; D gene uncertain. The CDR3 nucleotides are TGCGCCAGCAGCCATCTCTTAGAAGGCAACGAGCAGTTCTTC. This gives the protein CASSHLLEGNEQFF.